This TCR beta chain emerged from a study of cytomegalovirus exposure and HLA in healthy donors. The primer mix had 60 Vbeta and 13 Jbeta primers. Produced via immunoSEQ multiplex PCR; TCRdb's table is partial and in-frame only. The sample has more than 85,000 clones, 60% to 85% seen once. The CDR3 is 13 amino acids. With 5 bases removed from V and 2 bases from J, the gap between germline ends came to 13 bases. Germline lookup yields CDR1 GTSNPN and CDR2 SVGIG (reference sequence). The sample comprised PBMCs. V and J are TRBV30 and TRBJ2-7; the D gene is possibly TRBD2 (6 bases). This TCR was sampled from a boy between 10 and 17 years old in good health and CMV-seronegative. CDR3 region: CAWDRDLTYEQYF. CDR3 DNA sequence: TGTGCCTGGGATCGGGACTTGACCTACGAGCAGTACTTC.